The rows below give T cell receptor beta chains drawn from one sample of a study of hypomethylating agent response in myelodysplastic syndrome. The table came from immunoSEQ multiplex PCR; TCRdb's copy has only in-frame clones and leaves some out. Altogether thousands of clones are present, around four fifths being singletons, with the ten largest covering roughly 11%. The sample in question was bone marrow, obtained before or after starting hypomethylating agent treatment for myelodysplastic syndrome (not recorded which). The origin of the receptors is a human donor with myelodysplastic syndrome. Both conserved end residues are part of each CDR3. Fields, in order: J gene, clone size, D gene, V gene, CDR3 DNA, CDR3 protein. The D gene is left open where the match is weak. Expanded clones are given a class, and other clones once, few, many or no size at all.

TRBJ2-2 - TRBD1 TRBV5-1 TGCGCCAGCAGCTTGGAACCGGGACAGGTCATCGGGGAGCTGTTTTTT CASSLEPGQVIGELFF
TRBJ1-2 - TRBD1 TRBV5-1 TGCGCCAGCAGCTTGCAGGGGGCAGGGGGCTACACCTTC CASSLQGAGGYTF
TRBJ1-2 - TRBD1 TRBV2 TGTGCCAGCCCAGGGGGGTGGAACTATGGCTACACCTTC CASPGGWNYGYTF
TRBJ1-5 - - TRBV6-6 TGTGCCAGCGAAAAACAGGGTAACAATCAGCCCCAGCATTTT CASEKQGNNQPQHF
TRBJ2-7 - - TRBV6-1 TGTGCCAGCAGTGAAAAGAACGGGGGCTCCTACGAGCAGTACTTC CASSEKNGGSYEQYF
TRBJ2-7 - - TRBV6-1 TGTGCCAGCAGTTTAGGACAAGACTACGAGCAGTACTTC CASSLGQDYEQYF
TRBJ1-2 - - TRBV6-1 TGTGCCACCAGTGACCGAGGGGGGGAACGGGTCGATGGCTACACCTTC CATSDRGGERVDGYTF
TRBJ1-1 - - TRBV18 TGTGCCAGCTCACCAGGAAGGATGAACACTGAAGCTTTCTTT CASSPGRMNTEAFF
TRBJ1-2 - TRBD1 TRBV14 TGTGCCAGCAGCCGAGAAGGGACAGGGGGTTATGGCTACACCTTC CASSREGTGGYGYTF
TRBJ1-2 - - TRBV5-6 TGTGCCAGCAAGCAGGGGCCGAACTATGGCTACACCTTC CASKQGPNYGYTF
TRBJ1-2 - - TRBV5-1 TGCGCCAGCAGCCCGGACGGAACCACTAACTATGGCTACACCTTC CASSPDGTTNYGYTF
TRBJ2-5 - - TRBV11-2 TGTGCCAGCAGGCCCCCGGGGGTTCTCTCGTCTACCCAGTACTTC CASRPPGVLSSTQYF
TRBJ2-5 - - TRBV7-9 TGTGCCAGCAGCTTACTGGCAGGGAATAGTGAGACCCAGTACTTC CASSLLAGNSETQYF
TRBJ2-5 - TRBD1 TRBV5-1 TGCGCCAGCAGCTTTCAGGGGGAAGAGACCCAGTACTTC CASSFQGEETQYF
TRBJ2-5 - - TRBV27 TGTGCCAGCAGGCGACTCGGGGAGACCCAGTACTTC CASRRLGETQYF
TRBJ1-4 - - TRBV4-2 TGTGCCAGCAGCCAAGAGGAGGGAATGCGAAAACTGTTTTTT CASSQEEGMRKLFF
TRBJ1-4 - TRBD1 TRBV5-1 TGCGCCAGCAGCTTCGGGACAGTCAATGAAAAACTGTTTTTT CASSFGTVNEKLFF
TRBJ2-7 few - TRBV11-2 TGTGCCAGCAGCTTAGACTTGAAGGGATACGAGCAGTACTTC CASSLDLKGYEQYF
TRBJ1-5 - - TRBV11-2 TGTGCCAGCAGCGAGGGACGGTCCAATCAGCCCCAGCATTTT CASSEGRSNQPQHF
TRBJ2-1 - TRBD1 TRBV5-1 TGCGCCAGCAGCAACGGACAGGGCTCCTACAATGAGCAGTTCTTC CASSNGQGSYNEQFF
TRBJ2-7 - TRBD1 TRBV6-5 TGTGCCAGCAGAGGACAGGGCGGCTCCTACGAGCAGTACTTC CASRGQGGSYEQYF
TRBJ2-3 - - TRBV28 TGTGCCAGCAGTGGTGCGGAGACCCACTCATCCTATACGCAGTATTTT CASSGAETHSSYTQYF
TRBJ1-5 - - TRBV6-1 TGTGCCAGCATCAGCCAAGTCGGTCAGCCCCAGCATTTT CASISQVGQPQHF
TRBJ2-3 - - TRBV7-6 TGTGCCAGCAGCCCCGATCCCAGCAATTTCTATACGCAGTATTTT CASSPDPSNFYTQYF
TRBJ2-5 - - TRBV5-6 TGTGCCAGCAGCCTCGGAGTCGGGAAGTACGAGACCCAGTACTTC CASSLGVGKYETQYF
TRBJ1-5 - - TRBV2 TGTGCCAGCAGCCGGGGGGCAGGGGCCTCCAATCAGCCCCAGCATTTT CASSRGAGASNQPQHF
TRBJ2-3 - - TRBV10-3 TGTGCCATCAGTGGGGGGGATCCCACATATACGCAGTATTTT CAISGGDPTYTQYF